These 28 T cell receptor beta chains were all obtained from the same sample, sequenced in a study of read filtering for tumor transcriptome and immune sequencing. Molecular barcoded adaptors covering alpha/delta and beta/gamma chains were used on 400 to 450 ng RNA. TCRdb analysed the reads with MiXCR anew, one entry per CDR3 protein. Of more than 35,000 distinct CDR3 sequences detected, over 9.5% appear once; the ten largest clones hold approximately 37%. The sequenced material came from a population of CD138-negative cells sorted from bone marrow. All receptors derive from a donor aged 40 or over with multiple myeloma.

This clonotype showed up many times. V and J are TRBV13 and TRBJ2-6; D may be TRBD1 (6 bases). There are 16 residues in the CDR3. V lost 6 bases, J lost 3 bases, and 15 bases lay in between. CDR1 is PRHDT, CDR2 FYEKMQ, per germline (reference sequence). The chain's CDR3 is CASRRSRGSGANVLTF. CDR3 coding DNA: TGTGCCAGCAGAAGATCCAGGGGAAGTGGGGCCAACGTCCTGACTTTC.

Regarding this clonotype: A much larger clone lies one base from this, so it may be a read error. J is TRBJ2-3 and V is TRBV12-3 or TRBV12-4; no clear D gene. This CDR3 is built from 12 residues. The CDR3 spells CASSRLTDTRYF. Here the CDR3 DNA reads TGTGCCAGCAGCCGCCTCACAGATACGCGGTATTTT.

This clonotype was seen at least ten times. The chain is built from TRBV7-9 and TRBJ2-1; the D is unclear. The CDR3 contains 16 residues. Looked up from germline, CDR1 is SEHNR and CDR2 is FQNEAQ (reference sequence). Trimming pared 5 bases from V and 1 base from J, leaving 15 bases between. CDR3 sequence: CASSLLPAGSYNEQFF. In nucleotides, the CDR3 is TGTGCCAGCAGCCTCCTCCCCGCAGGTTCCTACAATGAGCAGTTCTTC. Looking up the rest from reference TRBV7-9 and TRBJ2-1 gives the full variable domain: DTGVSQNPRHKITKRGQNVTFRCDPISEHNRLYWYRQTLGQGPEFLTYFQNEAQLEKSRLLSDRFSAERPKGSFSTLEIQRTEQGDSAMYLCASSLLPAGSYNEQFFGPGTRLTVL.

This clonotype was observed a few times. A much larger clone sits a single nucleotide away, making a read error possible. In DNA form, the CDR3 reads TGCAGTGCTATAGATCTGGATACGCAGTATTTT. Translation gives CSAIDLDTQYF. The gene calls are TRBV20-1 and TRBJ2-3; D unresolved. Per the germline V gene, CDR1 is DFQATT and CDR2 is SNEGSKA (reference sequence). The CDR3 sequence is 11 residues long. Deletions cut 4 bases from V and 6 bases from J, with 8 bases between.

This clonotype was counted at least ten times. The rearrangement joins TRBV9 to TRBJ2-1; D possibly corresponds to TRBD1 (5 bases). The CDR3 loop spans 14 amino acids. Germline loops: CDR1 SGDLS, CDR2 YYNGEE. V lost 3 bases and J 8 bases, leaving 15 bases between the germline ends. Written as DNA, the CDR3 is TGTGCCAGCAGCGCAGGGCTGCTTTCGGATGAGCAGTTCTTC. Protein: CASSAGLLSDEQFF. The variable domain in full, with the rest retrieved from reference TRBV9 and TRBJ2-1, is DSGVTQTPKHLITATGQRVTLRCSPRSGDLSVYWYQQSLDQGLQFLIQYYNGEERAKGNILERFSAQQFPDLHSELNLSSLELGDSALYFCASSAGLLSDEQFFGPGTRLTVL.

This clonotype was counted a few times. No conserved phenylalanine or tryptophan ends this CDR3, so it is likely a read error. This rearrangement joins TRBV28 to TRBJ2-3; D perhaps matches TRBD2 (6 bases). Trimming pared 3 bases from V and 1 base from J, leaving 14 bases between. The germline V gene has CDR1 MDHEN and CDR2 SYDVKM. This CDR3 has 16 amino acids. The CDR3 here is CASSLAGSQGTDTQYL. The DNA of the CDR3 is TGTGCCAGCAGTTTGGCGGGGTCGCAGGGCACAGATACGCAGTATCTT.

Turning to this clonotype: A much bigger clone sits one base away, suggesting this may be a read error. V gene TRBV6-1 combines with J gene TRBJ2-5; D is ambiguous. The germline V gene encodes CDR1 MNHNS and CDR2 SASEGT. The CDR3 extends over 14 amino acids. The CDR3 protein is CASSEVIGRETPYF. Written as DNA, the CDR3 is TGTGCCAGCAGTGAAGTCATCGGAAGAGAGACCCCGTACTTC.

This clonotype has at least ten counts. CDR3 DNA sequence: TGTGCCAGCAGCTTCGCTAGCGGGGGGGCCACGCAGTATTTT. Protein product: CASSFASGGATQYF. V usage is TRBV7-3 and J usage is TRBJ2-3; TRBD2 agrees at 12 bases. J lost 9 bases, V lost 3 bases, and 4 bases had no gene match. The CDR3 is 14 residues long. From germline, CDR1 is SGHTA and CDR2 FQGTGA.

Many counts were recorded for this clonotype. The V and J genes are TRBV20-1 and TRBJ2-1; D remains unclear. The CDR3 is 12 residues long. Germline lookup yields CDR1 DFQATT and CDR2 SNEGSKA (reference sequence). Trimming pared 6 bases from V and 3 bases from J, leaving 9 bases between. CDR3 nucleotides: TGCAGTGCCGCCCGCTACTACAATGAGCAGTTCTTC. Its protein is CSAARYYNEQFF.

This clonotype occurred many times. The V and J genes are TRBV28 and TRBJ2-7, with 9 bases fitting TRBD2. Germline values: CDR1 MDHEN, CDR2 SYDVKM. The CDR3 contains 15 residues. Germline trimming cut 4 bases from V and 4 bases from J; bases unmatched to any gene: 8. CDR3 loop: CASSSVAGVGYEQYF. The CDR3 bases are TGTGCCAGCAGTTCGGTAGCGGGGGTGGGATACGAGCAGTACTTC.

This clonotype was observed at least ten times. This chain links TRBV2 with TRBJ2-7, with 8 bases aligning to TRBD1. The CDR3 runs 13 residues. V lost 4 bases to trimming and J lost 3 bases; unmatched junction nucleotides: 2. The germline V gene has CDR1 SNHLY and CDR2 FYNNEI. CDR3 in amino acids: CASSGDRGYEQYF. The CDR3 nucleotides are TGTGCCAGCAGTGGAGACAGGGGCTACGAGCAGTACTTC.

This clonotype was seen a few times. The V and J genes are TRBV5-4 and TRBJ2-6; 9 bases line up with TRBD1. V was clipped by 0 bases and J by 4 bases; unmatched bases: 5. The CDR3 has 17 residues. CDR1 and CDR2 from the germline V gene are SGHNT and YYREEE (reference sequence). The CDR3 DNA reads TGTGCCAGCAGCTTGGGAGGACAGGGGTCCGGGGCCAACGTCCTGACTTTC. Translation gives CASSLGGQGSGANVLTF.

A remark on this clonotype: This sequence is one base from a far larger clone and is likely a read error. The chain is built from TRBV5-8 and TRBJ2-7; D unresolved. The CDR3 totals 14 residues. Germline lookup yields CDR1 SGHTS and CDR2 YDEGEE. CDR3 bases: TGTGTCAGCAGCTTAACGGACGGCGCCTACGAGCAGTACTTC. Translation: CVSSLTDGAYEQYF. Full variable domain (missing parts from reference TRBV5-8 and TRBJ2-7): EAGVTQSPTHLIKTRGQQATLRCSPISGHTSVYWYQQALGLGLQFLLWYDEGEERNRGNFPPRFSGRQFPNYSSELNVNALELEDSALYLCVSSLTDGAYEQYFGPGTRLTVT.

In this sample, this clonotype turned up many times. CDR3 coding DNA: TGCGCCAGCAGCCAAGATAGGGGAATGGGCGAGCAGTACTTC. Translated, it gives CASSQDRGMGEQYF. This chain connects TRBV4-1 to TRBJ2-7; D perhaps matches TRBD1 (5 bases). The CDR3 is 14 residues long. Looked up from germline, CDR1 is MGHRA and CDR2 is YSYEKL. V lost 0 bases and J 6 bases, leaving 12 bases between the germline ends.

This chain joins TRBV2 and TRBJ1-1; 11 nucleotides agree with TRBD1. The ends lost 6 bases at V and 3 bases at J; junction bases unmatched: 9. This CDR3 is built from 16 residues. Germline-derived CDR1 and CDR2 are SNHLY and FYNNEI. The CDR3 spells CASSNSRDRGDTEAFF. The CDR3 region has the DNA TGTGCCAGCAGCAACAGCCGGGACAGGGGGGACACTGAAGCTTTCTTT.

This clonotype was detected ten times or more. The chain is built from TRBV7-3 and TRBJ2-2; D may be TRBD1 (6 bases). Germline V gene lookup returns CDR1 SGHTA and CDR2 FQGTGA. The CDR3 contains 12 residues. Trimming took 4 bases from V and 13 from J, leaving 13 bases between them. DNA for the CDR3: TGTGCCAGCAGCTCATACACAGGGCTGCTGTTTTTT. As protein: CASSSYTGLLFF. Variable domain in full (rest from reference TRBV7-3 and TRBJ2-2): GAGVSQTPSNKVTEKGKYVELRCDPISGHTALYWYRQSLGQGPEFLIYFQGTGAADDSGLPNDRFFAVRPEGSVSTLKIQRTERGDSAVYLCASSSYTGLLFFGEGSRLTVL.

Regarding this clonotype: This is likely an artifact of a read error, given a far larger clone one base away. In DNA form, the CDR3 reads TGCGCCAGCAGCCCCCAGGCGGGGATGATCTCCTACAATGAGCGGTTCTTC. Its translation: CASSPQAGMISYNERFF. The chain recombines TRBV4-3 with TRBJ2-1; tentatively, D is TRBD2 (6 bases). The CDR3 covers 17 residues. Per germline, CDR1 LGHNA and CDR2 YSLEER.

This clonotype appeared many times. The CDR3 nucleotides are TGTGCCAGCAGTTTTTTTCCCGGACAGGGGGACCAAGAGACCCAGTACTTC. It is translated as CASSFFPGQGDQETQYF. The chain employs TRBV28 and TRBJ2-5; 10 bases are a match to TRBD1. The germline gives CDR1 MDHEN, CDR2 SYDVKM. The ends lost 3 bases at V and 0 bases at J; junction bases unmatched: 7. The CDR3 sequence is 17 residues long.

With regard to this clonotype: A read error is possible here, since a much larger clone lies one base away. The V and J genes are TRBV7-9 and TRBJ2-5; no clear D gene. The CDR3 length is 11 residues. Germline assignment: CDR1 SEHNR and CDR2 FQNEAQ (reference sequence). In DNA form, the CDR3 reads TGTGTCAGCAGCCCTCAGCAGACCCAGTACTTC. The encoded protein is CVSSPQQTQYF.

Comment on this clonotype: This likely came from a read error, as a far larger clone is one base away. The J gene is TRBJ2-3, the V gene TRBV6-8; 10 bases align to TRBD1. The CDR3 runs 15 residues. The V gene's germline CDR1 is MNHGY and CDR2 SAAAGT. CDR3 DNA: TGTGCCAGCAGACACGGGACAGGGGCCTCAGATGCGCAGTATTTT. Its protein product is CASRHGTGASDAQYF.

This clonotype appeared many times. This chain uses TRBV10-3 with TRBJ2-1; D is undetermined. This CDR3 comprises 12 residues. V was clipped by 4 bases and J by 3 bases, with 4 bases between them. Germline V gives CDR1 ENHRY, CDR2 SYGVKD. The CDR3 sequence: CAISAYYNEQFF. CDR3 sequence (DNA): TGTGCCATCAGTGCATACTACAATGAGCAGTTCTTC.

This clonotype was observed many times. The V and J genes are TRBV7-2 and TRBJ2-4; TRBD2 aligns across 7 bases. Losses at the gene ends were 1 base for V and 3 bases for J; bases not matched to a gene: 6. Germline CDR1 and CDR2: SGHTA and FQGNSA. This CDR3 region has 16 residues. The CDR3 spells CASSLGEGLSKNIQYF. CDR3 in DNA: TGTGCCAGCAGCTTAGGGGAGGGTCTCAGCAAAAACATTCAGTACTTC.

This clonotype was observed at least ten times. In DNA, the CDR3 is TGTGCCAGCAACCCGGGCCTCGGCCCAGATACGCAGTATTTT. Its translation: CASNPGLGPDTQYF. The J gene is TRBJ2-3, the V gene TRBV9; D is unclear. Trimming took 6 bases from V and 4 from J, leaving 15 bases between them. The CDR3 is made up of 14 amino acids. Germline lookup yields CDR1 SGDLS and CDR2 YYNGEE.

This clonotype has a count of ten or more. The chain has TRBV28 and TRBJ1-5; the D gene is possibly TRBD1 (5 bases). This CDR3 comprises 15 residues. CDR1 is MDHEN, CDR2 SYDVKM, per germline. Between the trimmed V and J ends, which lost 8 bases and 2 bases, there was a span of 16 bases. The CDR3 sequence: CASSPGGGGNQPQHF. In DNA, the CDR3 is TGTGCCAGCTCCCCGGGGGGTGGGGGCAATCAGCCCCAGCATTTT.

This clonotype was counted many times. This chain connects TRBV27 to TRBJ2-7; no definite D call. The germline V and J ends were trimmed by 4 bases and 1 base, with 8 bases remaining between them. CDR1 and CDR2 (germline): MNHEY, SMNVEV (reference sequence). This CDR3 has 13 amino acids. The CDR3 DNA reads as TGTGCCAGCAGTTGGGGAAGATCCTACGAGCAGTACTTC. This codes for CASSWGRSYEQYF.

The table lists this clonotype with many counts. CDR3 in amino acids: CATSDSGTPNEQFF. CDR3 nucleotide sequence: TGTGCCACCAGTGATTCCGGGACGCCGAATGAGCAGTTCTTC. The chain carries TRBV24-1 and TRBJ2-1; either TRBD1 or TRBD2 may fit D (5 bases each). Trimming shortened V by 2 bases and J by 7 bases, and 11 bases separated the two germline ends. Germline CDR1 and CDR2: KGHDR and SFDVKD. CDR3 length equals 14 residues.

At least ten counts were recorded for this clonotype. This rearrangement joins TRBV30 to TRBJ1-6; D remains ambiguous. V lost 3 bases, J lost 7 bases, and 4 bases lay in between. CDR3 length: 11 residues. Germline V lookup: CDR1 GTSNPN, CDR2 SVGIG (reference sequence). This CDR3 is CAWSVNSPLHF. As DNA, the CDR3 is TGTGCCTGGAGCGTCAATTCACCCCTCCACTTT.

This clonotype showed up many times. CDR3 DNA sequence: TGCAGCGTGACCGGGGTCTCCGGGGCCAACGTCCTGACTTTC. Its protein product is CSVTGVSGANVLTF. This sequence joins TRBV29-1 and TRBJ2-6; D is perhaps TRBD2 (5 bases). Trimming pared 6 bases from V and 4 bases from J, leaving 13 bases between. CDR1 is SQVTM, CDR2 ANQGSEA, per germline. The CDR3 runs 14 residues.